Included here is one T cell receptor (beta chain) sequence, with context. Its antigen is not known. Researchers sequenced unstimulated naive, memory, effector memory and TEMRA subsets in a few donor pairs. The data derive from a study of siplizumab effects on memory and regulatory T cells. General study points: Tregs proliferating in siplizumab cultures lacked confirmation of their suppressive function. Naive T cells looked more diverse than memory cells, and they looked like major contributors to the alloresponse. Neither a naive nor a memory phenotype was assignable to roughly 75-96% of proliferating CD4+ or CD8+ clones.

J gave up 6 bases and V 3 bases, and 13 bases lay outside the gene matches. CDR3 length equals 17 residues. The V gene's germline CDR1 is ENHRY and CDR2 SYGVKD. Sequencing was performed with immunoSEQ multiplex PCR; in TCRdb, only in-frame clones are kept and a portion is missing. The sample contains about 8,600 clones, roughly three quarters of which appear only once. What was sequenced was effector memory CD8+ T cells sorted from blood. Noted subset: unstimulated CD8+ effector memory T cells. V is TRBV10-3 and J is TRBJ2-7, with 11 bases lining up with TRBD2. This sequence was found in a human donor in good health. The CDR3 sequence: CAISDPFIAGGPGEQYF. The CDR3 DNA reads TGTGCCATCAGTGACCCGTTTATAGCGGGAGGGCCAGGCGAGCAGTACTTC.